The text below deals with one T cell receptor beta chain. Its antigen remains unknown. Germline assignment: CDR1 LGHDT and CDR2 YNNKEL (reference sequence). The CDR3 loop spans 14 amino acids. The V segment lost 6 bases and the J segment 7 bases; nucleotides outside the gene matches: 9. This entry belongs to a study of T-cell memory formation after mild COVID-19. The authors produced TCR alpha and TCR beta cDNA libraries with sample barcodes and UMIs by 5'RACE using constant-segment primers. TCRdb processed the 5' RACE reads anew with MiXCR; each CDR3 protein has one entry. Of approximately 60,000 distinct CDR3 sequences in the sample, approximately 9% are singletons; the top ten hold around 1.1%. Study results and caveats: Researchers report contracting CD4+ clones mostly in CM and EM, with CD8+ clones in EMRA. CD4/CD8 balance held among clones contracting day 15 to 85, and later expanders leaned CD4+.

This receptor was identified in a man younger than 35 who had mild COVID-19 (a few samples of this study predate the infection). Cell type and time point are not known. Material for sequencing was PBMCs or a T cell subset sorted from them (not recorded which). The V gene is TRBV3-1, the J gene TRBJ2-5; 9 bases map to TRBD2. This CDR3 is CASSPRGGGATQYF. CDR3 bases: TGTGCCAGCAGTCCTCGCGGCGGGGGGGCGACCCAGTACTTC.